A selection of T cell receptor beta chains follows, all from one sample in a study of a mutant IDH1 vaccine in newly diagnosed glioma. Their specific antigens are unknown. Profiled with immunoSEQ multiplex PCR; TCRdb holds only in-frame clones, not every one. The sample yields approximately 50,000 clones, over 60% seen once. Specimen: PBMCs, collected from a glioma patient whose treatment included an IDH1 peptide vaccine. These receptors were obtained from a middle-aged woman with glioma. Some clones in this sample may be carry-over from other donors' samples. Both conserved end residues are trimmed from each CDR3. Each record gives: clone size, V gene, J gene, CDR3 length, CDR3 protein. Clone sizes are given selectively: once, few, many, or a class where the clone is expanded.

abundance: NA; v_gene: TRBV5-1; j_gene: TRBJ1-4; len: 12; CDR3aa: ASSSGSADEKLF
abundance: NA; v_gene: TRBV27; j_gene: TRBJ2-7; len: 12; CDR3aa: ASSRRGSLFEQY
abundance: NA; v_gene: TRBV6-4; j_gene: TRBJ2-2; len: 12; CDR3aa: ASSDVANTGELF
abundance: medium-sized; v_gene: TRBV7-9; j_gene: TRBJ1-6; len: 12; CDR3aa: ASAPGTGKSPLH
abundance: NA; v_gene: TRBV30; j_gene: TRBJ2-3; len: 10; CDR3aa: AGTSGGDTQY
abundance: NA; v_gene: TRBV5-4; j_gene: TRBJ1-2; len: 12; CDR3aa: ASSFPGLGYGYT
abundance: NA; v_gene: TRBV28; j_gene: TRBJ1-2; len: 11; CDR3aa: ASSLGGNYGYT
abundance: NA; v_gene: TRBV7-9; j_gene: TRBJ2-1; len: 13; CDR3aa: ASSLLTGSYNEQF
abundance: once; v_gene: TRBV27; j_gene: TRBJ2-7; len: 13; CDR3aa: ASKVSGGSSYEQY
abundance: once; v_gene: TRBV7-8; j_gene: TRBJ2-7; len: 13; CDR3aa: ASSVDGRAGYEQY
abundance: NA; v_gene: TRBV30; j_gene: TRBJ1-2; len: 9; CDR3aa: ACKTGDGYT
abundance: few; v_gene: TRBV29-1; j_gene: TRBJ2-7; len: 14; CDR3aa: SVGWGGPNSGNEQY
abundance: NA; v_gene: TRBV4-3; j_gene: TRBJ1-3; len: 13; CDR3aa: ASSLHRGGGNTIY
abundance: few; v_gene: TRBV30; j_gene: TRBJ1-4; len: 11; CDR3aa: AWSVQAREKLF
abundance: NA; v_gene: TRBV6-5; j_gene: TRBJ1-4; len: 12; CDR3aa: ASSSPGRWEKLF
abundance: NA; v_gene: TRBV5-4; j_gene: TRBJ2-7; len: 9; CDR3aa: ASSLRGEQY
abundance: NA; v_gene: TRBV7-9; j_gene: TRBJ2-6; len: 17; CDR3aa: ASSQSRDRGRGGANVLT
abundance: NA; v_gene: TRBV5-6; j_gene: TRBJ2-1; len: 11; CDR3aa: ASSSMGDNEQF
abundance: few; v_gene: TRBV6-5; j_gene: TRBJ1-1; len: 12; CDR3aa: ASSPEDTYTEAF
abundance: NA; v_gene: TRBV19; j_gene: TRBJ1-1; len: 15; CDR3aa: ASSIERRDRPNTEAF
abundance: NA; v_gene: TRBV5-4; j_gene: TRBJ2-2; len: 12; CDR3aa: ASGRGANTGELF
abundance: few; v_gene: TRBV7-2; j_gene: TRBJ1-1; len: 12; CDR3aa: ASSSFGLNTEAF